This T cell receptor beta chain is from a study of shared clonotypes between healthy human individuals. Overall study: Per donor, three plates held CD4 naive cells, three held CD4 memory, two held CD8 naive and one held CD8 memory. Study-level points and caveats: An anticipated effect of sequencing depth on clonotype sharing among donors was recognized. Across subsets, estimated richness was generally greater for naive than for memory populations.

The protocol was immunoSEQ multiplex PCR, while the TCRdb copy is restricted to in-frame clones and leaves out a portion. The sample carries about 960,000 clones, approximately 80% recorded once. V lost 5 bases to trimming and J lost 4 bases; unmatched junction nucleotides: 7. Looked up from germline, CDR1 is MDHEN and CDR2 is SYDVKM. CDR3 length equals 14 residues. With regard to this clone: Its antigen is undetermined.

The sample consisted of memory CD4+ T cells sorted from blood. Subset here: CD45RA-negative fraction. The TCR was taken from a man younger than 30 in good health. The chain carries TRBV28 and TRBJ1-2; 7 positions agree with TRBD1. The CDR3 region is CASSIGGAVYGYTF. CDR3 sequence (DNA): TGTGCCAGCAGTATAGGGGGCGCGGTCTATGGCTACACCTTC.